This TCR beta chain was identified in a study of vaccination effects on CD4 cells after COVID-19. Study-level background: Vaccination of participants consisted of two doses of either the BNT162b2 or mRNA-1273 vaccine.

Study findings and constraints: Healthy vaccine recipients' vaccine-induced clones were almost all SARS-CoV-2 mono-reactive. Early post-infection timepoints were absent, and convalescent patients were few.

The CDR3 totals 15 residues. V was cut by 4 bases and J by 6 bases, with 18 bases left in between. Germline V gives CDR1 SGHTS, CDR2 YDEGEE. Assay: immunoSEQ multiplex PCR; the TCRdb copy retains only in-frame clones and omits some. The data show 40,000 or so clones, about four fifths seen once. A word on this clone: Antigen unknown.

Culture proceeded for approximately nine days, and CD4+ T cells were then isolated. IL-2 medium was substituted for half the medium on days 3 and 7. This specimen was CD4+ T cells from PBMCs cultured without peptide, taken before COVID-19 vaccination. The genes are TRBV5-8 and TRBJ2-3; D is unclear. This TCR was sampled from a human donor who received a COVID-19 vaccine. The CDR3 reads CASSNGRKVTDTQYF. CDR3 in DNA: TGTGCCAGCAGCAATGGACGCAAGGTCACGGATACGCAGTATTTT.